This is a list of T cell receptor beta chains from one sample in a study of tumor-infiltrating lymphocytes in primary liver carcinoma. From the multiplex PCR reads, TCRdb called clonotypes with MiXCR, one entry per CDR3 protein. The table has about 180,000 distinct CDR3 sequences, 50% to 75% seen once. The sequencing sample was made of peripheral blood. These receptors all stem from a man aged 35 to 55 with primary liver carcinoma and hepatitis B virus infection. The CDR3 runs from the conserved cysteine through the conserved F or W. The order of the fields is clone size, J gene, V gene, D gene, CDR3 protein, CDR3 DNA. The D gene is left open where the match is weak. Expanded clones get a size class; other rows say once, few or many, or leave the size out.

many,TRBJ2-5,TRBV11-2,-,CASSLGELAGETQYF,TGTGCCAGCAGCTTAGGGGAATTAGCCGGGGAGACCCAGTACTTC
-,TRBJ1-1,TRBV6-1,-,CASSRQYGNTEAFF,TGTGCCAGCAGTCGACAGTATGGGAACACTGAAGCTTTCTTT
-,TRBJ1-3,TRBV4-2,-,CASCPGASGNTIYF,TGTGCCAGCTGTCCGGGGGCCTCTGGAAACACCATATATTTT
many,TRBJ2-1,TRBV11-2,-,CASSLGGGFSYNEQFF,TGTGCCAGCAGCCTCGGAGGGGGTTTCTCCTACAATGAGCAGTTCTTC
-,TRBJ2-1,TRBV11-2,-,CASSLDRGAPSSYNERFF,TGTGCCAGCAGCTTAGACCGTGGGGCCCCCAGCTCCTACAATGAGCGGTTCTTC
few,TRBJ1-1,TRBV11-2,-,CASSPWELSEAFF,TGTGCCAGCAGCCCCTGGGAACTCTCTGAAGCTTTCTTC
-,TRBJ1-1,TRBV5-4,-,CASSLRDAEAFF,TGTGCCAGTAGCTTAAGGGACGCTGAAGCTTTCTTT
once,TRBJ2-7,TRBV5-5,-,CASRLHAGTKLYYEQYF,TGTGCCAGCAGACTACATGCCGGGACAAAACTGTACTACGAGCAATACTTC
-,TRBJ1-2,TRBV20-1,-,CSGEDPGLGYTF,TGCAGTGGGGAGGACCCAGGGCTTGGCTACACCTTC
-,TRBJ2-3,TRBV5-5,-,CASSPFPADTQCF,TGTGCCAGCAGCCCCTTCCCGGCAGATACGCAGTGTTTT
-,TRBJ1-2,TRBV4-1,TRBD1,CASSQVEGAGYYGYTF,TGCGCCAGCAGCCAAGTGGAGGGGGCAGGATACTATGGCTACACCTTC
-,TRBJ2-3,TRBV11-2,TRBD2,CASSTQTSATWEDTHYF,TGTGCCAGCAGCACTCAGACTAGCGCCACATGGGAAGATACGCATTATTTT